The 27 T cell receptor beta chains listed next were all sequenced from one sample in a study of blood T cell repertoires in COVID-19. Using immunoSEQ multiplex PCR, the repertoire was profiled, and TCRdb retains in-frame clones only, with some absent. The table shows a few hundred thousand clones, with around 87% occurring only once. Sequenced sample: PBMCs or T cells enriched from blood (not recorded which). The receptors shown here come from a woman between 45 and 60 years old who had recovered from COVID-19.

This clone appeared once. This CDR3 is CASSSMTGATNEKLFF. Here the CDR3 DNA reads TGTGCCAGTAGTTCCATGACAGGGGCAACTAATGAAAAACTGTTTTTT. V is TRBV19 and J is TRBJ1-4; TRBD1 aligns across 8 bases. Germline-derived CDR1 and CDR2 are LNHDA and SQIVND (reference sequence). The CDR3 loop spans 16 amino acids. Trimming at V came to 5 bases and at J to 0 bases, leaving 5 bases not matched to a gene.

The V call is TRBV7-3, the J call TRBJ2-1; possible D gene TRBD1, 6 bases. V lost 4 bases to trimming and J lost 7 bases, with 23 bases between them. Germline CDR1 reads SGHTA; CDR2 reads FQGTGA. This CDR3 comprises 17 residues. The CDR3 loop reads CASSSEPGQGANNEQFF. The CDR3 DNA sequence: TGTGCCAGCAGCTCGGAGCCGGGACAAGGAGCTAATAATGAGCAGTTCTTC. Based on the CDR3 plus reference TRBV7-3 and TRBJ2-1, the full variable domain is GAGVSQTPSNKVTEKGKYVELRCDPISGHTALYWYRQSLGQGPEFLIYFQGTGAADDSGLPNDRFFAVRPEGSVSTLKIQRTERGDSAVYLCASSSEPGQGANNEQFFGPGTRLTVL.

This chain links TRBV9 with TRBJ1-1; 10 nucleotides match TRBD1. The CDR3 has 14 residues. The germline V gene encodes CDR1 SGDLS and CDR2 YYNGEE. Trimming removed 4 bases from V and 2 bases from J; junction bases left unmatched: 2. CDR3 DNA: TGTGCCAGCAGCACGACAGGGGGCAACACTGAAGCTTTCTTT. This codes for CASSTTGGNTEAFF.

This chain uses TRBV10-1 with TRBJ2-7; D unclear. Germline V gives CDR1 WNHNN, CDR2 SYGVQD (reference sequence). Trimming removed 0 bases at V and 6 bases at J, with 9 bases between. The CDR3 sequence is 13 residues long. The CDR3 loop reads CASSESRVGEQYF. CDR3 DNA sequence: TGCGCCAGCAGTGAGTCGCGTGTCGGCGAGCAGTACTTC.

The chain uses TRBV29-1 and TRBJ2-5, with 7 bases aligning to TRBD1. V dropped 7 bases and J dropped 4; count of bases not matched to a gene: 15. This CDR3 contains 15 residues. Germline V gene lookup returns CDR1 SQVTM and CDR2 ANQGSEA. CDR3 residues: CSAVVPTGLAETQYF. The CDR3 DNA reads as TGCAGCGCGGTTGTCCCGACAGGGTTGGCAGAGACCCAGTACTTC.

CDR3 DNA: TGTGCCAGCAGCGTAGTGGCATCTCGGGACACCATATATTTT. Amino acid sequence: CASSVVASRDTIYF. The chain combines TRBV9 with TRBJ1-3; D not resolved. The CDR3 sequence is 14 residues long. Germline lookup yields CDR1 SGDLS and CDR2 YYNGEE. Trimming pared 0 bases from V and 8 bases from J, leaving 12 bases between.

This rearrangement joins TRBV7-2 to TRBJ1-1; 11 nucleotides line up with TRBD1. This CDR3 comprises 15 residues. With V trimmed by 2 bases and J by 11 bases, 10 bases remained unmatched. Germline assignment: CDR1 SGHTA and CDR2 FQGNSA. The CDR3 bases are TGTGCCAGCAGCTTAAGAGGACAGGGGGCTTGGGAGGCTTTCTTT. Its translation: CASSLRGQGAWEAFF.

This clone showed up just once. The chain recombines TRBV27 with TRBJ2-1; 12 bases are a match to TRBD2. Germline values: CDR1 MNHEY, CDR2 SMNVEV (reference sequence). The ends lost 2 bases at V and 3 bases at J; junction bases unmatched: 5. This CDR3 has 17 residues. The CDR3 sequence: CASSLALTSGGYNEQFF. The CDR3 DNA follows: TGTGCCAGCAGTTTAGCCCTGACTAGCGGGGGCTACAATGAGCAGTTCTTC.

The sample holds a few counts of this clone. The J gene is TRBJ2-3, the V gene TRBV27, with TRBD2 matching 7 bases. The trim removed 5 bases at V and 5 bases at J, leaving 10 bases unmatched. The CDR3 has 15 amino acids. Per the germline V gene, CDR1 is MNHEY and CDR2 is SMNVEV (reference sequence). CDR3 sequence (DNA): TGTGCCAGCAGTCCTGGAGGGCGGGAGTTAGATACGCAGTATTTT. The encoded protein is CASSPGGRELDTQYF.

The rearrangement joins TRBV2 to TRBJ1-4; D unclear. Germline V gene lookup returns CDR1 SNHLY and CDR2 FYNNEI. V was pared by 4 bases and J by 5 bases, with 11 bases between. CDR3 size: 14 residues. This chain's CDR3 is CASSAGEGNEKLFF. DNA of the CDR3: TGTGCCAGCAGTGCGGGAGAAGGGAATGAAAAACTGTTTTTT.

This chain uses TRBV27 with TRBJ2-7; 9 bases agree with TRBD2. Germline-derived CDR1 and CDR2 are MNHEY and SMNVEV (reference sequence). The CDR3 sequence is 14 residues long. J lost 3 bases, V lost 3 bases, and 3 bases had no gene match. CDR3: CASSFLAGDYEQYF. Written as DNA, the CDR3 is TGTGCCAGCAGTTTTTTAGCGGGAGACTACGAGCAGTACTTC.

The CDR3 loop is CASSPDRGEAFF. The DNA for the CDR3 is TGTGCCAGCAGTCCAGATAGGGGTGAAGCTTTCTTT. V and J are TRBV6-5 and TRBJ1-1; maybe TRBD1 (5 bases). The CDR3 totals 12 residues. Germline-derived CDR1 and CDR2 are MNHEY and SVGAGI. The V end was cut by 5 bases, the J end by 7 bases, with 11 bases between.

The chain joins TRBV6-5 to TRBJ1-1; maybe TRBD1 (5 bases). Deletions cut 10 bases from V and 4 bases from J, with 10 bases between. Germline CDR1 is MNHEY and CDR2 is SVGAGI. The CDR3 runs 11 residues. CDR3 amino acids: CATNGGTEAFF. CDR3 sequence (DNA): TGTGCCACCAACGGGGGCACTGAAGCTTTCTTT.

The genes are TRBV28 and TRBJ2-6; D unresolved. Germline V gene sequence: CDR1 MDHEN, CDR2 SYDVKM. The ends were cut back, 5 bases at V and 0 bases at J, with 11 bases in the middle. CDR3 size: 16 residues. The CDR3 spells CASSPHRSSGANVLTF. The CDR3 bases are TGTGCCAGCAGTCCGCACCGGAGCTCTGGGGCCAACGTCCTGACTTTC.

The chain employs TRBV6-6 and TRBJ2-7; 7 positions agree with TRBD1. V lost 6 bases to trimming and J lost 5 bases; unmatched junction nucleotides: 7. The CDR3 has 13 residues. Germline V gene data show CDR1 as MNHNY and CDR2 as SVGAGI (reference sequence). CDR3: CASRPRGIHEQYF. DNA of the CDR3: TGTGCCAGCAGGCCCAGGGGGATCCACGAGCAGTACTTC.

This clone has a handful of counts. The chain employs TRBV6-4 and TRBJ2-1; tentative D call: TRBD2 (7 bases). The CDR3 spans 14 residues. Germline V gives CDR1 MRHNA, CDR2 SNTAGT. Trimming shortened V by 6 bases and J by 13 bases, and 22 bases separated the two germline ends. In DNA form, the CDR3 reads TGTGCCAGCAGCCAAAACGACGGCGGGGGCACTCAGTTCTTC. It codes for CASSQNDGGGTQFF.

The table lists this clone with a count of one. This chain uses TRBV5-1 with TRBJ2-7; 12 bases align to TRBD1. Germline V CDR1 and CDR2: SGHRS, YFSETQ. The CDR3 totals 16 residues. V was pared by 4 bases and J by 5 bases, with 10 bases of the junction left unmatched. This chain's CDR3 is CASSVRAGTGGHEQYF. CDR3 coding DNA: TGCGCCAGCAGCGTACGAGCCGGGACAGGGGGCCACGAGCAGTACTTC.

The V and J genes are TRBV28 and TRBJ1-2; weak D call: TRBD1 (5 bases). Germline values: CDR1 MDHEN, CDR2 SYDVKM. V lost 8 bases, J lost 4 bases, and 17 bases lay in between. This CDR3 contains 14 residues. The CDR3, as DNA: TGTGCCAGCTCTGGAACAGGTCAGACCTATGGCTACACCTTC. The encoded protein is CASSGTGQTYGYTF.

The chain carries TRBV5-1 and TRBJ2-3, with 7 positions matching TRBD1. CDR3 length: 13 amino acids. Germline CDR1 SGHRS, CDR2 YFSETQ. V dropped 4 bases and J dropped 6; count of bases not matched to a gene: 5. CDR3 loop: CASSTTGEDTQYF. CDR3 nucleotide sequence: TGCGCCAGCAGCACTACAGGGGAGGATACGCAGTATTTT.

This clone was seen only once. This chain uses TRBV30 with TRBJ1-1; D is unresolved. The CDR3 consists of 14 residues. Per the germline V gene, CDR1 is GTSNPN and CDR2 is SVGIG (reference sequence). Trimming left V 2 bases short and J 0 bases short, with 10 bases between. The CDR3 nucleotides read TGTGCCTGGAGTTTCAGGCTCATGAACACTGAAGCTTTCTTT. Translating it yields CAWSFRLMNTEAFF.

This clone was picked up a small number of times. The same CDR3 can be traced to other DNA sequences in this sample. The rearrangement joins TRBV5-1 to TRBJ2-7; 9 bases fit TRBD2. The CDR3 loop spans 15 amino acids. Germline V gene data show CDR1 as SGHRS and CDR2 as YFSETQ. V lost 2 bases and J lost 2; bases outside the gene matches: 5. This CDR3 reads CASSLSGTSTYEQYF. CDR3 nucleotides: TGCGCCAGCAGCTTATCCGGGACTAGCACCTACGAGCAGTACTTC.

The chain employs TRBV15 and TRBJ2-7, with D maybe TRBD2 (7 bases). CDR1 is LNHNV, CDR2 YYDKDF, per germline (reference sequence). V was cut by 0 bases and J by 3 bases, with 15 bases left in between. This CDR3 is built from 16 residues. CDR3 loop: CATSRDRRGGVYEQYF. For the CDR3, the DNA is TGTGCCACCAGCAGAGATAGGAGAGGGGGGGTCTACGAGCAGTACTTC. The entire variable domain, with the rest obtained from reference TRBV15 and TRBJ2-7, is as follows: DAMVIQNPRYQVTQFGKPVTLSCSQTLNHNVMYWYQQKSSQAPKLLFHYYDKDFNNEADTPDNFQSRRPNTSFCFLDIRSPGLGDTAMYLCATSRDRRGGVYEQYFGPGTRLTVT.

This clone was seen only a few times. The chain carries TRBV20-1 and TRBJ2-7, with 9 bases identical to TRBD2. The germline V gene encodes CDR1 DFQATT and CDR2 SNEGSKA (reference sequence). This CDR3 is built from 16 residues. V shed 3 bases and J 10 bases; nucleotides not matched to a gene: 19. CDR3 protein: CSASDGASGETAGQYF. The CDR3 DNA reads as TGCAGTGCTAGTGATGGGGCTAGCGGGGAAACGGCCGGTCAGTACTTC.

The chain links TRBV5-6 to TRBJ2-7; 7 bases align to TRBD2. V shed 0 bases and J 1 base; nucleotides not matched to a gene: 1. This CDR3 region has 14 residues. Germline V gene lookup returns CDR1 SGHDT and CDR2 YYEEEE. The CDR3 spells CASSLGGGSYEQYF. The CDR3 bases are TGTGCCAGCAGCTTGGGCGGGGGTTCCTACGAGCAGTACTTC.

The rearrangement links TRBV7-2 to TRBJ1-5; TRBD1 aligns across 10 bases. Germline CDR1 and CDR2: SGHTA and FQGNSA. The CDR3 totals 17 residues. J gave up 2 bases and V 5 bases, and 9 bases lay outside the gene matches. CDR3 in amino acids: CASSPQPGTGGNQPQHF. DNA for the CDR3: TGTGCCAGCAGCCCTCAACCCGGGACAGGGGGCAATCAGCCCCAGCATTTT.

The gene calls are TRBV12-5 and TRBJ1-5, with unresolved D. The CDR3 has 13 amino acids. Germline CDR1 is LGHNT and CDR2 is FRNRAP. Trimming removed 6 bases at V and 3 bases at J, with 9 bases between. In nucleotides, the CDR3 is TGTGCTAGTGGATCGGGTTACAATCAGCCCCAGCATTTT. It specifies CASGSGYNQPQHF.

V gene TRBV30 combines with J gene TRBJ2-5, with D possibly matching TRBD1 (5 bases). From germline, CDR1 is GTSNPN and CDR2 SVGIG (reference sequence). V lost 0 bases and J 2 bases, leaving 7 bases between the germline ends. The CDR3 is 13 amino acids. The CDR3 region has the DNA TGTGCCTGGAGTGTAAGGACACAAGAGACCCAGTACTTC. Translated: CAWSVRTQETQYF.